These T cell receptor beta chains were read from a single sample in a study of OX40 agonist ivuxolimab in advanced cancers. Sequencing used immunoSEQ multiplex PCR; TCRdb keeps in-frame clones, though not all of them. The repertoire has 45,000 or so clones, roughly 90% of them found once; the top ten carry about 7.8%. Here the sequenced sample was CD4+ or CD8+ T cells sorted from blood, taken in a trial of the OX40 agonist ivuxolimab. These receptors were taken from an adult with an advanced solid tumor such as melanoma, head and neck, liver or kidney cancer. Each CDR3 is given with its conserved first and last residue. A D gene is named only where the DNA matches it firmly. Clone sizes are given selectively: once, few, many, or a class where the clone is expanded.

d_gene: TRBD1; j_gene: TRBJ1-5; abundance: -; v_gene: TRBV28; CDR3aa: CASSIQGGLYSNQPQHF; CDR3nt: TGTGCCAGCAGCATCCAAGGGGGCCTATATAGCAATCAGCCCCAGCATTTT
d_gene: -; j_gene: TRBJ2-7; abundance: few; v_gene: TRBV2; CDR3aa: CASSEAGESYEQYF; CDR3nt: TGTGCCAGCAGTGAAGCAGGGGAGTCCTACGAGCAGTACTTC
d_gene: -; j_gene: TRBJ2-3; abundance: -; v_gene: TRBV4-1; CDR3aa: CASSRQERTDTQYF; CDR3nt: TGCGCCAGCAGCAGACAGGAACGCACAGATACGCAGTATTTT
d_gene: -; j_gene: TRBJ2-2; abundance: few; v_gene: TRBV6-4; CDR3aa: CASSDSLYTGELFF; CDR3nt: TGTGCCAGCAGTGACTCTCTTTACACCGGGGAGCTGTTTTTT
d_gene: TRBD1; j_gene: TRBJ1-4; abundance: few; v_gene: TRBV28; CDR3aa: CASSFGQGREKLFF; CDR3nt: TGTGCCAGCAGTTTTGGACAGGGGCGAGAAAAACTGTTTTTT
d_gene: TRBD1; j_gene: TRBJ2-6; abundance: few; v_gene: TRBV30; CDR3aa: CAWSVTGVSSGANVLTF; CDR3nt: TGTGCCTGGAGTGTCACAGGGGTTAGCTCTGGGGCCAACGTCCTGACTTTC
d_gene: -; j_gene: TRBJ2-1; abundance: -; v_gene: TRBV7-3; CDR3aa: CASSSTVSSYNEQFF; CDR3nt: TGTGCCAGCAGCTCGACCGTGAGCTCCTACAATGAGCAGTTCTTC
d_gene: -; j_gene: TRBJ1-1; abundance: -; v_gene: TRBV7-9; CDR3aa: CASRAVLSEAFF; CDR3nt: TGTGCCAGCAGGGCTGTCCTCAGTGAAGCTTTCTTT
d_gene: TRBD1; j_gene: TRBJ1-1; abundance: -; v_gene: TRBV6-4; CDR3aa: CASRDTPGQGVKFAEAFF; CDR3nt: TGTGCCAGCAGAGACACTCCGGGACAGGGGGTAAAGTTTGCTGAAGCTTTCTTT
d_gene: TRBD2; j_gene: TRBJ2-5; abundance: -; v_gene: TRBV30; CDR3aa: CAWSEGLAGVGETQYF; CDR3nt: TGTGCCTGGAGTGAAGGACTAGCGGGAGTCGGGGAGACCCAGTACTTC
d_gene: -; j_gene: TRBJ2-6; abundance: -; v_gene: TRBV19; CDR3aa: CASSRWDGAPGANVLTF; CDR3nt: TGTGCCAGTAGTCGGTGGGACGGGGCCCCTGGGGCCAACGTCCTGACTTTC
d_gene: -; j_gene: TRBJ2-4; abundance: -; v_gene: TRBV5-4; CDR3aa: CASSLPGAKNIQYF; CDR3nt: TGTGCCAGCAGCTTGCCGGGGGCCAAAAACATTCAGTACTTC
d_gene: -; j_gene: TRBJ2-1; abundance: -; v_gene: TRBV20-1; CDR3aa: CSASAGYEQFF; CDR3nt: TGCAGTGCTAGTGCGGGCTATGAGCAGTTCTTC
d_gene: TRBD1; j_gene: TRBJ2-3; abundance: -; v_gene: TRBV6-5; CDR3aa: CASSYQQGAQTDTQYF; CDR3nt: TGTGCCAGCAGTTACCAACAGGGGGCGCAGACAGATACGCAGTATTTT
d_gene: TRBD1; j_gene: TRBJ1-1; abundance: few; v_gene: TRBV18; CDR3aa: CASSSRGTGSIPTEAFF; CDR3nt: TGTGCCAGCTCAAGCCGGGGGACAGGGTCGATCCCCACTGAAGCTTTCTTT
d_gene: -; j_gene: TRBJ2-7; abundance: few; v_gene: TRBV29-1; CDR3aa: CSVLLGTLTYEQYF; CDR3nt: TGCAGCGTCCTTCTAGGGACCTTAACGTACGAGCAGTACTTC
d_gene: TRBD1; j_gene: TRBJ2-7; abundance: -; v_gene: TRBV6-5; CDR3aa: CASRTGTGSYEQYF; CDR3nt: TGTGCCAGCAGAACCGGGACAGGGTCCTACGAGCAGTACTTC